The T cell receptor (beta chain) under discussion was sequenced for a study of circulating CD8 cells and anti-PD-1 response in melanoma. The wider study: Patients received intravenous nivolumab, 3 mg/kg, every 2 weeks. Points from the study as a whole: TIGIT repertoires were least diverse, DNEG repertoires most diverse. No tumor material was available, so peptide assays assessed reactivity. Experiments were generally run without replicates.

From live CD3+CD8+TCRalphabeta+ cells, four PD-1 and/or TIGIT subsets were sorted. The QIAseq Immune Repertoire TCR panel built the libraries from roughly 15 ng of total RNA. TCRdb reprocessed the reads via MiXCR and lists one record per CDR3 protein. This table has roughly 460 distinct CDR3 sequences, less than 6.5% appearing once. This clonotype is labeled as large (0.1 to 1%). Its antigen is unidentified. The TCR sequence derives from a human donor with melanoma. This material consisted of CD8+ T cells from PBMCs, taken at baseline or after one month of anti-PD-1 therapy (not recorded which).

Here the CDR3 reads CASSESYGYTF. CDR3 sequence (DNA): TGTGCCAGCAGTGAATCCTATGGCTACACCTTC. V gene TRBV25-1 combines with J gene TRBJ1-2; no clear D gene. Trimming pared 1 base from V and 4 bases from J, leaving 1 base between. This CDR3 is 11 amino acids long. Germline-derived CDR1 and CDR2 are MGHDK and SYGVNS.